This entry lists 32 T cell receptor beta chains sequenced from one sample in a study of cytomegalovirus exposure and HLA in healthy donors. Sequenced by immunoSEQ multiplex PCR; TCRdb stores in-frame clones only, minus some. Counted here are under 150,000 clones, around 85% occurring once; the ten biggest clones make up about 2.8%. Sequenced: PBMCs. The receptors shown here come from a man aged 18 to 30 in good health and CMV-seronegative.

The chain couples TRBV27 to TRBJ2-1; 9 bases are a match to TRBD1. The CDR3 runs 17 residues. V trimming: 0 bases; J trimming: 7 bases; junction bases outside the gene matches: 10. The germline V gene encodes CDR1 MNHEY and CDR2 SMNVEV (reference sequence). The CDR3 reads CASSLSTGGFSGNEQFF. The CDR3 DNA reads as TGTGCCAGCAGTTTATCGACAGGGGGTTTTTCGGGGAATGAGCAGTTCTTC.

V is TRBV7-8 and J is TRBJ2-3; 8 bases fit TRBD2. Germline lookup yields CDR1 SGHVS and CDR2 FQNEAQ. This CDR3 contains 15 residues. The V and J ends lost 5 bases and 4 bases, in that order; junction bases with no gene match: 8. The CDR3 DNA reads TGTGCCAGCAGCCCGACGGGAGGGGGGGCAGATACGCAGTATTTT. It encodes CASSPTGGGADTQYF.

V and J are TRBV11-1 and TRBJ1-1; possibly TRBD1 for D (6 bases). The germline gives CDR1 SGHAT, CDR2 FQDESV (reference sequence). The V gene lost 5 bases and the J gene lost 4 bases, with 14 bases spanning the gap. The CDR3 is 14 amino acids. CDR3 DNA sequence: TGTGCCAGCAGCACAGGGACCCTGGTCACTGAAGCTTTCTTT. Amino acids: CASSTGTLVTEAFF.

The rearrangement links TRBV29-1 to TRBJ2-3; maybe TRBD2 (5 bases). Germline CDR1 and CDR2: SQVTM and ANQGSEA. CDR3 size: 16 residues. V was cut by 1 base and J by 6 bases, with 20 bases left in between. The CDR3, as DNA: TGCAGCGTTGAAGGAACAGCGGACTCAGCTAGTGATACGCAGTATTTT. This translates into CSVEGTADSASDTQYF.

The chain uses TRBV28 and TRBJ1-2; D not certain. The CDR3 is 17 amino acids. In germline, CDR1 is MDHEN, CDR2 SYDVKM. Trimming pared 3 bases from V and 7 bases from J, leaving 24 bases between. CDR3 residues: CASSLPPPSSESGGYTF. CDR3 coding DNA: TGTGCCAGCAGTTTGCCGCCCCCTTCGAGTGAGAGTGGTGGCTACACCTTC.

The chain has TRBV28 and TRBJ2-7, with 7 bases lining up with TRBD1. Germline V gene lookup returns CDR1 MDHEN and CDR2 SYDVKM. There are 17 residues in the CDR3. Trimming took 6 bases from V and 3 from J; bases not matched to a gene: 17. The CDR3 coding sequence is TGTGCCAGCAGCCTTAACGCCAGACAGGGACGTCTCTACGAGCAGTACTTC. Amino acids: CASSLNARQGRLYEQYF. Complete variable domain (other parts from reference TRBV28 and TRBJ2-7): DVKVTQSSRYLVKRTGEKVFLECVQDMDHENMFWYRQDPGLGLRLIYFSYDVKMKEKGDIPEGYSVSREKKERFSLILESASTNQTSMYLCASSLNARQGRLYEQYFGPGTRLTVT.

The chain recombines TRBV27 with TRBJ2-7, with 8 positions matching TRBD1. The ends lost 3 bases at V and 4 bases at J; junction bases unmatched: 8. The CDR3 has 15 residues. CDR1 is MNHEY and CDR2 is SMNVEV in the germline V gene (reference sequence). CDR3 DNA: TGTGCCAGCAGTTTTACCCAGGGGGCTATGTACGAGCAGTACTTC. Protein product: CASSFTQGAMYEQYF.

The V gene is TRBV5-1, the J gene TRBJ2-5, with unresolved D. Germline V gene sequence: CDR1 SGHRS, CDR2 YFSETQ. The CDR3 runs to 17 residues. Between the trimmed V and J ends, which lost 0 bases and 5 bases, there was a span of 20 bases. CDR3 in DNA: TGCGCCAGCAGCTTGGCCGCAAACCTTCGGGTCCGGGAGACCCAGTACTTC. Amino acid sequence: CASSLAANLRVRETQYF. The variable domain in full, completed from reference TRBV5-1 and TRBJ2-5, reads KAGVTQTPRYLIKTRGQQVTLSCSPISGHRSVSWYQQTPGQGLQFLFEYFSETQRNKGNFPGRFSGRQFSNSRSEMNVSTLELGDSALYLCASSLAANLRVRETQYFGPGTRLLVL.

The chain combines TRBV19 with TRBJ2-2, with 11 bases identical to TRBD1. Germline V lookup: CDR1 LNHDA, CDR2 SQIVND (reference sequence). The CDR3 is 15 residues long. V dropped 8 bases and J dropped 6; count of bases not matched to a gene: 8. CDR3 DNA sequence: TGTGCCAGTTTTTCCGGGACAGGGGGTTCCGGGGAGCTGTTTTTT. The encoded protein is CASFSGTGGSGELFF.

The chain combines TRBV27 with TRBJ1-5; D might be TRBD1 (5 bases). Trimming left V 2 bases short and J 4 bases short, with 21 bases between. Germline lookup yields CDR1 MNHEY and CDR2 SMNVEV (reference sequence). CDR3 length equals 18 residues. In DNA, the CDR3 is TGTGCCAGCAGTTTAAGGCCCCCCGGGGGGGAAAGGAATCAGCCCCAGCATTTT. Protein sequence: CASSLRPPGGERNQPQHF.

V and J are TRBV30 and TRBJ1-3; D is unclear. Per the germline V gene, CDR1 is GTSNPN and CDR2 is SVGIG (reference sequence). Trimming pared 2 bases from V and 0 bases from J, leaving 14 bases between. This CDR3 is 16 amino acids long. The CDR3 is CAWSHNFSPSGNTIYF. The CDR3 nucleotides are TGTGCCTGGAGTCACAATTTCTCGCCCTCTGGAAACACCATATATTTT.

The V call is TRBV6-1, the J call TRBJ1-1; D remains ambiguous. Trimming left V 2 bases short and J 11 bases short, with 9 bases between. There are 11 residues in the CDR3. Germline values: CDR1 MNHNS, CDR2 SASEGT. The CDR3 loop reads CASSETVVAFF. The CDR3, as DNA: TGTGCCAGCAGTGAAACAGTGGTGGCTTTCTTT.

The CDR3 coding sequence is TGCGCCAGCAGTGATGGTGCAAGAAGCGGGAGTCAGTCTGAGCAGTACTTC. Amino acids: CASSDGARSGSQSEQYF. V usage is TRBV10-1 and J usage is TRBJ2-7, with 8 bases identical to TRBD2. The CDR3 has 17 residues. J lost 7 bases, V lost 3 bases, and 17 bases had no gene match. Germline-derived CDR1 and CDR2 are WNHNN and SYGVQD (reference sequence).

CDR3 in DNA: TGTGCTAGTGGTTTCACGGGGGAAACCCCAGATACGCAGTATTTT. Amino acid sequence: CASGFTGETPDTQYF. The rearrangement joins TRBV12-5 to TRBJ2-3, with D possibly being TRBD2 (6 bases). The CDR3 is made up of 15 amino acids. CDR1 and CDR2 from the germline V gene are LGHNT and FRNRAP. The V end lost 3 bases, the J end lost 4 bases, and 14 bases lay between the germline ends.

This chain uses TRBV5-4 with TRBJ2-3; 8 bases align to TRBD2. Germline CDR1 is SGHNT and CDR2 is YYREEE (reference sequence). V trimming: 4 bases; J trimming: 4 bases; junction bases outside the gene matches: 5. This CDR3 is built from 14 residues. The CDR3, as DNA: TGTGCCAGCAGCCACGGGGGGGAGGCAGATACGCAGTATTTT. Protein product: CASSHGGEADTQYF.

The rearrangement uses TRBV15 and TRBJ1-5; D is perhaps TRBD1 (5 bases). Germline values: CDR1 LNHNV, CDR2 YYDKDF (reference sequence). V lost 0 bases and J 5 bases, leaving 14 bases between the germline ends. The CDR3 loop spans 16 amino acids. The CDR3 protein is CATSRDFDSPYQPQHF. CDR3 DNA sequence: TGTGCCACCAGCAGAGATTTTGACAGTCCTTATCAGCCCCAGCATTTT.

This rearrangement joins TRBV30 to TRBJ2-7, with 8 bases lining up with TRBD1. The CDR3 length is 14 residues. With 2 bases clipped from V and 4 bases from J, the junction kept 7 bases outside the gene matches. Germline-derived CDR1 and CDR2 are GTSNPN and SVGIG (reference sequence). The CDR3 sequence: CAWSTGTGFYEQYF. In DNA, the CDR3 is TGTGCCTGGAGTACCGGGACAGGCTTTTACGAGCAGTACTTC.

V usage is TRBV11-2 and J usage is TRBJ1-1; weak D call: TRBD1 (6 bases). V was pared by 5 bases and J by 3 bases, with 13 bases between. CDR1 and CDR2 (germline): SGHAT, FQNNGV. The CDR3 has 14 amino acids. CDR3 sequence: CASSPTGMYTEAFF. CDR3 DNA: TGTGCCAGCAGCCCAACAGGGATGTACACTGAAGCTTTCTTT. The full variable domain, rest sourced from reference TRBV11-2 and TRBJ1-1, is EAGVAQSPRYKIIEKRQSVAFWCNPISGHATLYWYQQILGQGPKLLIQFQNNGVVDDSQLPKDRFSAERLKGVDSTLKIQPAKLEDSAVYLCASSPTGMYTEAFFGQGTRLTVV.

The chain has TRBV27 and TRBJ2-7; no clear D. Germline CDR1 is MNHEY and CDR2 is SMNVEV (reference sequence). The ends were cut back, 4 bases at V and 6 bases at J, with 19 bases in the middle. The CDR3 has 15 residues. CDR3 coding DNA: TGTGCCAGCAGTTCGGTCCTAAACGGAGTCGGCGAGCAGTACTTC. This gives the protein CASSSVLNGVGEQYF.

There are a few counts of this clone. The chain uses TRBV6-4 and TRBJ2-3; 10 bases match TRBD2. Unmatched junction bases numbered 1, after V lost 5 bases and J lost 2 bases. The length of the CDR3 is 14 residues. The germline V gene encodes CDR1 MRHNA and CDR2 SNTAGT. The CDR3, as DNA: TGTGCCAGCAGTAGCGGGGGGGCCACAGATACGCAGTATTTT. Protein product: CASSSGGATDTQYF.

The rearrangement links TRBV7-2 to TRBJ2-2, with D unclear. Trimming pared 2 bases from V and 6 bases from J, leaving 4 bases between. Germline CDR1 and CDR2: SGHTA and FQGNSA. The CDR3 spans 12 residues. CDR3 loop: CASSLPPGELFF. In DNA, the CDR3 is TGTGCCAGCAGCTTACCTCCCGGGGAGCTGTTTTTT.

This chain uses TRBV15 with TRBJ2-5; 8 bases are a match to TRBD1. The CDR3 sequence is 14 residues long. Trimming at V came to 1 base and at J to 3 bases, leaving 1 base not matched to a gene. The germline gives CDR1 LNHNV, CDR2 YYDKDF (reference sequence). The CDR3 reads CATSRGTGKETQYF. CDR3 DNA: TGTGCCACCAGCAGAGGGACAGGGAAAGAGACCCAGTACTTC.

The chain uses TRBV12-5 and TRBJ2-5, with a tentative D call TRBD2 (6 bases). V lost 1 base and J 5 bases, leaving 11 bases between the germline ends. The CDR3 runs to 14 residues. CDR1 is LGHNT and CDR2 is FRNRAP in the germline V gene. The CDR3 loop is CASGLGRGWETQYF. The CDR3 DNA reads as TGTGCTAGTGGTTTGGGGAGGGGTTGGGAGACCCAGTACTTC. The variable domain in full, completed from reference TRBV12-5 and TRBJ2-5, reads DARVTQTPRHKVTEMGQEVTMRCQPILGHNTVFWYRQTMMQGLELLAYFRNRAPLDDSGMPKDRFSAEMPDATLATLKIQPSEPRDSAVYFCASGLGRGWETQYFGPGTRLLVL.

In DNA, the CDR3 is TGTGCCAGCTCACCACCGCACGGGCCAGGGAAGGAAGCTAGCTATGGCTACACCTTC. Translated: CASSPPHGPGKEASYGYTF. V usage is TRBV18 and J usage is TRBJ1-2, with a possible D match to TRBD1 (5 bases). Germline CDR1 is KGHSH and CDR2 is LQKENI. This CDR3 comprises 19 residues. V was pared by 0 bases and J by 4 bases, with 24 bases between.

The J gene is TRBJ2-5, the V gene TRBV7-9; TRBD2 matches 7 bases. Germline V gene lookup returns CDR1 SEHNR and CDR2 FQNEAQ (reference sequence). This CDR3 comprises 14 residues. V was clipped by 5 bases and J by 5 bases; unmatched bases: 8. For the CDR3, the DNA is TGTGCCAGCAGCCCCCGCCAGGGAGGGGAGACCCAGTACTTC. It translates to CASSPRQGGETQYF.

This chain links TRBV5-4 with TRBJ2-6; a possible D gene is TRBD1 (5 bases). The CDR3 sequence is 15 residues long. Germline V gene lookup returns CDR1 SGHNT and CDR2 YYREEE (reference sequence). Trimming cost V 6 bases and J 2 bases, with 12 bases left between them. The CDR3 reads CASTTKGAGANVLTF. The CDR3 coding sequence is TGTGCCAGCACCACCAAAGGGGCTGGGGCCAACGTCCTGACTTTC.

The gene calls are TRBV6-5 and TRBJ2-7; 8 bases fit TRBD2. The junction had 1 base not matched to a gene; V was cut back by 2 bases and J by 7 bases. The CDR3 has 12 residues. Per the germline V gene, CDR1 is MNHEY and CDR2 is SVGAGI. CDR3 amino acids: CASSYAGGEQYF. CDR3 DNA sequence: TGTGCCAGCAGTTACGCGGGAGGTGAGCAGTACTTC.

The chain uses TRBV28 and TRBJ2-1, with 11 bases matching TRBD2. Trimming removed 4 bases from V and 3 bases from J; junction bases left unmatched: 8. Per the germline V gene, CDR1 is MDHEN and CDR2 is SYDVKM. The CDR3 runs 17 residues. CDR3 sequence reads: CASSSFSGRANYNEQFF. The CDR3, as DNA: TGTGCCAGCAGTTCCTTTAGCGGGAGGGCCAACTACAATGAGCAGTTCTTC.

The CDR3 loop is CASSRTGDSGPSYEQYF. The CDR3 nucleotides are TGTGCCAGCTCGCGGACAGGGGACTCCGGGCCCTCCTACGAGCAGTACTTC. The chain links TRBV18 to TRBJ2-7; TRBD1 agrees at 9 bases. CDR1 and CDR2 (germline): KGHSH, LQKENI. V shed 6 bases, J shed 0 bases, and the junction held 12 bases outside the gene matches. CDR3 size: 17 residues. Full variable domain (remainder filled in from reference TRBV18 and TRBJ2-7): NAGVMQNPRHLVRRRGQEARLRCSPMKGHSHVYWYRQLPEEGLKFMVYLQKENIIDESGMPKERFSAEFPKEGPSILRIQQVVRGDSAAYFCASSRTGDSGPSYEQYFGPGTRLTVT.

V is TRBV5-1 and J is TRBJ1-2, with D maybe TRBD1 (6 bases). This CDR3 is 12 amino acids long. CDR1 is SGHRS and CDR2 is YFSETQ in the germline V gene. Trimming removed 3 bases at V and 6 bases at J, with 9 bases between. Here the CDR3 reads CASSSRGNGYTF. The CDR3 DNA sequence: TGCGCCAGCAGCTCCAGGGGAAATGGCTACACCTTC.

J is TRBJ1-1 and V is TRBV18; D may be TRBD1 (6 bases). From germline, CDR1 is KGHSH and CDR2 LQKENI. CDR3 length: 13 residues. Trimming removed 6 bases at V and 2 bases at J, with 10 bases between. The CDR3 loop is CASSWGTNTEAFF. The CDR3 DNA is TGTGCCAGCTCTTGGGGGACAAACACTGAAGCTTTCTTT.

This chain connects TRBV29-1 to TRBJ2-5; 9 bases map to TRBD1. Looked up from germline, CDR1 is SQVTM and CDR2 is ANQGSEA. This CDR3 region has 13 residues. The ends lost 8 bases at V and 2 bases at J; junction bases unmatched: 6. CDR3 bases: TGCAGCTCATGGGACAGGGTTCAAGAGACCCAGTACTTC. Its protein is CSSWDRVQETQYF. Full variable domain (missing parts from reference TRBV29-1 and TRBJ2-5): SAVISQKPSRDICQRGTSLTIQCQVDSQVTMMFWYRQQPGQSLTLIATANQGSEATYESGFVIDKFPISRPNLTFSTLTVSNMSPEDSSIYLCSSWDRVQETQYFGPGTRLLVL.